Here is one T cell receptor beta chain with its context. The sample comes from a study of T cell changes during pregnancy in multiple sclerosis. TCRdb's table, derived via immunoSEQ multiplex PCR, lists solely in-frame clones and lacks some. Seen here are about 59,000 clones, 92% observed once, and the top ten hold around 3%. Per the germline V gene, CDR1 is MDHEN and CDR2 is SYDVKM. The J segment lost 7 bases and the V segment lost 3 bases, leaving 3 bases of the junction unmatched. This CDR3 is built from 13 residues. V and J are TRBV28 and TRBJ1-1, with 9 bases lining up with TRBD1. Source: peripheral blood, taken in the third trimester of pregnancy. This clonotype was obtained from a female donor in good health, enrolled as a control in a pregnancy study. The CDR3 region is CASSFGQGIEAFF. The DNA for the CDR3 is TGTGCCAGCAGTTTCGGACAGGGGATTGAAGCTTTCTTT.